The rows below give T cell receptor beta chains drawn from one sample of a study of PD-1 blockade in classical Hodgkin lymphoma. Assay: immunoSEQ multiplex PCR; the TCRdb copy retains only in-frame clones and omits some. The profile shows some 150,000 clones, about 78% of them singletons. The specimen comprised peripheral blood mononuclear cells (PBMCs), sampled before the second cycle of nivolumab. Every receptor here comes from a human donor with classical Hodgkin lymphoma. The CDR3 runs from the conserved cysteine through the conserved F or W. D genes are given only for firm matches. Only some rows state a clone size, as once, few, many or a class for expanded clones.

TGCGCCAGCAGCCAAAGGGTGGAGGGAAACACTGAAGCTTTCTTT,CASSQRVEGNTEAFF,-,-,TRBJ1-1,TRBV4-3
TGTGCCAGTAGTCCATCATTGGGACAGCAAAACTATGGCTACACCTTC,CASSPSLGQQNYGYTF,-,TRBD1,TRBJ1-2,TRBV19
TGTGCCAGCAGCGTTGGGGCGGGCAATCAGCCCCAGCATTTT,CASSVGAGNQPQHF,few,-,TRBJ1-5,TRBV27
TGCAGCGTTGAAGTCCCCTTGGGGGCAACTAATGAAAAACTGTTTTTT,CSVEVPLGATNEKLFF,-,-,TRBJ1-4,TRBV29-1
TGTGCCAGCAGCCCCCAGGGGGCGCTTAATCAGCCCCAGCATTTT,CASSPQGALNQPQHF,-,TRBD1,TRBJ1-5,TRBV7-2
TGTGCCTGGGGGACTAGCGGGAGAAGGCAGTTCTTC,CAWGTSGRRQFF,few,TRBD2,TRBJ2-1,TRBV30
TGTGCCAGCAGTCCCCGAGGGCCCTACGAGCAGTACTTC,CASSPRGPYEQYF,-,-,TRBJ2-7,TRBV28
TGTGCCATCAGTGAGTCCGGGGGCGACACCGGGGAGCTGTTTTTT,CAISESGGDTGELFF,once,-,TRBJ2-2,TRBV10-3
TGTGCCAGCAGCCTCGTGACTGCTACCTACAATGAGCAGTTCTTC,CASSLVTATYNEQFF,-,-,TRBJ2-1,TRBV9
TGTGCCAGTAGTAGCCCAGGGTGGGAAAGGTATGGCTACACCTTC,CASSSPGWERYGYTF,-,-,TRBJ1-2,TRBV19
TGCAGCGTTGCTGGACTAGCGGAGAACACCGGGGAGCTGTTTTTT,CSVAGLAENTGELFF,-,TRBD2,TRBJ2-2,TRBV29-1
TGTGCCAGCAGCTTAGGACAGGGGGCTAGCTATGGCTACACCTTC,CASSLGQGASYGYTF,-,TRBD1,TRBJ1-2,TRBV13
TGTGCCAGCAGCTTAACGGCAGGGCATGGCTACACCTTC,CASSLTAGHGYTF,-,-,TRBJ1-2,TRBV7-9
TGTGCCACCCAAATCCAGGCTGGCGAGCAGTACTTC,CATQIQAGEQYF,-,-,TRBJ2-7,TRBV10-3
TGTGCCAGCAGTTTCCGGGACAGGGGCCCAGATACGCAGTATTTT,CASSFRDRGPDTQYF,-,TRBD1,TRBJ2-3,TRBV25-1
TGTGCCAGCAGCGCCACCCCCCATCTAGCGGGAGGGCCTGGGGAGCAGTACTTC,CASSATPHLAGGPGEQYF,few,TRBD2,TRBJ2-7,TRBV7-3
TGTGCCAGCAGTTATCGGACGTACAATGAGCAGTTCTTC,CASSYRTYNEQFF,once,-,TRBJ2-1,TRBV6-6
TGTGCCAGCGGCAGCTTGAGGAACGAGCAGTACTTC,CASGSLRNEQYF,-,-,TRBJ2-7,TRBV28
TGTGCCAGCAGCTATTCTCTGGGTATTGGCGACGAGCAGTACTTC,CASSYSLGIGDEQYF,-,-,TRBJ2-7,TRBV13
TGTGCCAGCAGCGTAGGCACCTACAATGAGCAGTTCTTC,CASSVGTYNEQFF,-,-,TRBJ2-1,TRBV9
TGTGCCAGCAGTCCACAGGGGGCACGGGATACGCAGTATTTT,CASSPQGARDTQYF,-,TRBD1,TRBJ2-3,TRBV27
TGTGCCAGCAGTCCCTTTGGCCGAGGGGGCAATCAGCCCCAGCATTTT,CASSPFGRGGNQPQHF,-,-,TRBJ1-5,TRBV28
TGTGCCAGCAGTAGCGGGAGAGCCTCCTACGAGCAGTACTTC,CASSSGRASYEQYF,-,TRBD2,TRBJ2-7,TRBV6-5
TGTGCCAGCTCACCACCGTCTAGCATCTACGAGCAGTACTTC,CASSPPSSIYEQYF,few,-,TRBJ2-7,TRBV18
TGTGCCAGCTCACCGGGGGACAGGTCGGACACTGAAGCTTTCTTT,CASSPGDRSDTEAFF,-,TRBD1,TRBJ1-1,TRBV18
TGTGCCAGCAGCTTTATAGCGGAGGATACCGGGGAGCTGTTTTTT,CASSFIAEDTGELFF,-,-,TRBJ2-2,TRBV7-6
TGTGCCAGTATGGTAGCGGGAGGGGGCGAGCAGTACTTC,CASMVAGGGEQYF,-,TRBD2,TRBJ2-7,TRBV19
TGTGCCAGCAGCTTATTCCCTCCGGGACTAGCGAACACAGATACGCAGTATTTT,CASSLFPPGLANTDTQYF,-,TRBD2,TRBJ2-3,TRBV7-6
TGTGCCAGCAGCGTAGGGGGCGGGGCTTTTTCGAATGAGCAGTTCTTC,CASSVGGGAFSNEQFF,-,-,TRBJ2-1,TRBV9
TGTGCCAGCAGTGAAACTCCGGGACAGAGACCTAACACTGAAGCTTTCTTT,CASSETPGQRPNTEAFF,-,TRBD1,TRBJ1-1,TRBV6-1